Listed here are 18 T cell receptor beta chains from one sample, sequenced in a study of shared clonotypes between healthy human individuals. Sequenced by immunoSEQ multiplex PCR; TCRdb stores in-frame clones only, minus some. The data show 2 million to 2.5 million clones, with 90% to 96% seen just once and approximately 0.13% held by the top ten. The source material was naive CD4+ T cells sorted from blood. Subset of the sample: CD45RA+ positively selected. All receptors derive from a man between 18 and 35 years old in good health.

The chain has TRBV5-4 and TRBJ2-3, with 8 bases aligning to TRBD2. V was clipped by 4 bases and J by 5 bases; unmatched bases: 15. This CDR3 spans 17 amino acids. Germline V gives CDR1 SGHNT, CDR2 YYREEE (reference sequence). The CDR3 nucleotides are TGTGCCAGCAGCCCATACGAACGGGGGGGCCAGAGAGATACGCAGTATTTT. Translated, it gives CASSPYERGGQRDTQYF.

The chain combines TRBV6-5 with TRBJ2-1, with D perhaps matching TRBD1 (5 bases). The CDR3 totals 15 residues. Per germline, CDR1 MNHEY and CDR2 SVGAGI. Trimming removed 8 bases at V and 7 bases at J, with 21 bases between. The CDR3 sequence is CASSQGRLTQNEQFF. The CDR3 DNA reads TGTGCCAGCTCCCAGGGCAGACTCACCCAAAATGAGCAGTTCTTC.

In this sample, this clone turned up once. This chain links TRBV6-1 with TRBJ1-5, with TRBD1 as a possible D gene (6 bases). Germline CDR1 and CDR2: MNHNS and SASEGT. This CDR3 comprises 16 residues. The V end was cut by 1 base, the J end by 2 bases, with 12 bases between. The CDR3 region has the DNA TGTGCCAGCAGTGAAGGGGGGGGCTTCGGCAATCAGCCCCAGCATTTT. Translated, it gives CASSEGGGFGNQPQHF.

The chain is built from TRBV19 and TRBJ2-2; D not resolved. Germline CDR1 is LNHDA and CDR2 is SQIVND (reference sequence). The CDR3 runs to 15 residues. Trimming removed 6 bases at V and 6 bases at J, with 17 bases between. Here the CDR3 DNA reads TGTGCCAGTAGACGGATAAAGAGGCCCGCCGGGGAGCTGTTTTTT. Residues: CASRRIKRPAGELFF.

The chain has TRBV6-1 and TRBJ1-6; D may be TRBD1 (5 bases). V shed 6 bases and J shed 4 bases, with 10 bases lying between them. The CDR3 covers 14 residues. Germline V lookup: CDR1 MNHNS, CDR2 SASEGT. The CDR3 protein is CASREGPYNSPLHF. The DNA for the CDR3 is TGTGCCAGCAGGGAGGGGCCTTATAATTCACCCCTCCACTTT.

The V and J genes are TRBV6-5 and TRBJ1-1; no clear D gene. There are 13 residues in the CDR3. Germline CDR1 and CDR2: MNHEY and SVGAGI. V was pared by 5 bases and J by 12 bases, with 19 bases between. CDR3 residues: CASSPFGVTIPFF. Here the CDR3 DNA reads TGTGCCAGCAGTCCTTTTGGGGTGACGATTCCTTTCTTT.

In this sample, this clone turned up a few times. The chain has TRBV5-6 and TRBJ1-2; D is perhaps TRBD1 (5 bases). The CDR3 totals 15 residues. V lost 0 bases and J lost 1, with 10 bases in between. The V gene's germline CDR1 is SGHDT and CDR2 YYEEEE. Written as DNA, the CDR3 is TGTGCCAGCAGCTTGGTGGCAGGGCGTAACTATGGCTACACCTTC. It translates to CASSLVAGRNYGYTF.

To note about this clone: The sample holds other DNA sequences that translate to the same CDR3. The genes are TRBV11-2 and TRBJ1-6; the D is unclear. This CDR3 comprises 12 residues. Trimming stripped 1 base from V and 9 bases from J, with 4 bases between. In germline, CDR1 is SGHAT, CDR2 FQNNGV. The CDR3 DNA reads TGTGCCAGCAGCTTAGGTAGTTCACCCCTCCACTTT. This translates into CASSLGSSPLHF. The complete variable domain, with remaining parts taken from reference TRBV11-2 and TRBJ1-6, reads EAGVAQSPRYKIIEKRQSVAFWCNPISGHATLYWYQQILGQGPKLLIQFQNNGVVDDSQLPKDRFSAERLKGVDSTLKIQPAKLEDSAVYLCASSLGSSPLHFGNGTRLTVT.

This clone was found once. The CDR3 region has the DNA TGTGCCTGGAGTGTAAGCCCCACGATAAACTATGGCTACACCTTC. It codes for CAWSVSPTINYGYTF. The V and J genes are TRBV30 and TRBJ1-2; D remains unclear. The CDR3 totals 15 residues. Trimming took off 0 bases at V and 2 bases at J, with 13 bases between the two ends. The germline gives CDR1 GTSNPN, CDR2 SVGIG (reference sequence). The variable domain in full, completed from reference TRBV30 and TRBJ1-2, reads SQTIHQWPATLVQPVGSPLSLECTVEGTSNPNLYWYRQAAGRGLQLLFYSVGIGQISSEVPQNLSASRPQDRQFILSSKKLLLSDSGFYLCAWSVSPTINYGYTFGSGTRLTVV.

The chain is built from TRBV5-4 and TRBJ1-5; D not resolved. Looked up from germline, CDR1 is SGHNT and CDR2 is YYREEE (reference sequence). V was trimmed by 4 bases and J by 4 bases, leaving 12 bases between them. The CDR3 has 14 amino acids. CDR3 sequence (DNA): TGTGCCAGCAGCATGGACGGTCTTAATCAGCCCCAGCATTTT. Its translation: CASSMDGLNQPQHF.

The rearrangement uses TRBV5-1 and TRBJ1-4, with no clear D. Trimming took 2 bases from V and 5 from J, leaving 10 bases between them. The CDR3 is 14 amino acids. The germline V gene has CDR1 SGHRS and CDR2 YFSETQ. In nucleotides, the CDR3 is TGCGCCAGCAGCTTTGGCGGGCTCAATGAAAAACTGTTTTTT. Translated: CASSFGGLNEKLFF.

Turning to this clone: A clone one base away is much larger, so this may be a read error. V is TRBV5-6 and J is TRBJ2-5; D uncertain. The J call may be incorrect, as the DNA end agrees better with TRBJ2-7. This CDR3 has 11 amino acids. CDR1 SGHDT and CDR2 YYEEEE come from the germline V gene. CDR3 nucleotide sequence: TGTGCCAGCAGCTTGGGCTACGAGCAGTACTTC. Translation: CASSLGYEQYF.

The V gene is TRBV4-1, the J gene TRBJ2-5; TRBD2 matches at 7 bases. The germline V gene encodes CDR1 MGHRA and CDR2 YSYEKL. This CDR3 is 16 amino acids long. The J segment lost 2 bases and the V segment lost 1 base, leaving 7 bases of the junction unmatched. CDR3 nucleotide sequence: TGCGCCAGCAGCCAAGTCGGGCGGGGGTCGCAAGAGACCCAGTACTTC. Its translation is CASSQVGRGSQETQYF.

This chain connects TRBV5-6 to TRBJ1-3, with D unresolved. V was pared by 4 bases and J by 2 bases, with 4 bases between. The V gene's germline CDR1 is SGHDT and CDR2 YYEEEE. The CDR3 is made up of 12 amino acids. For the CDR3, the DNA is TGTGCCAGCAGCACAGCTGGAAACACCATATATTTT. Its protein product is CASSTAGNTIYF. Complete variable domain (other parts from reference TRBV5-6 and TRBJ1-3): DAGVTQSPTHLIKTRGQQVTLRCSPKSGHDTVSWYQQALGQGPQFIFQYYEEEERQRGNFPDRFSGHQFPNYSSELNVNALLLGDSALYLCASSTAGNTIYFGEGSWLTVV.

The J gene is TRBJ2-7, the V gene TRBV6-1; D not certain. V dropped 6 bases and J dropped 3 bases, with 3 bases sitting between them. In germline, CDR1 is MNHNS, CDR2 SASEGT. This CDR3 is built from 10 residues. In DNA form, the CDR3 reads TGTGCCAGCAGCCACTACGAGCAGTACTTC. Its protein is CASSHYEQYF.

J is TRBJ2-5 and V is TRBV6-5; 7 positions agree with TRBD1. The CDR3 consists of 16 residues. Germline lookup yields CDR1 MNHEY and CDR2 SVGAGI. With 0 bases clipped from V and 7 bases from J, the junction kept 11 bases outside the gene matches. CDR3 amino acids: CASSYSDRVPIGTQYF. For the CDR3, the DNA is TGTGCCAGCAGTTACTCAGACAGGGTCCCGATCGGGACCCAGTACTTC.

Comments on this clone: Different DNA sequences within this sample yield the same CDR3. The chain employs TRBV27 and TRBJ2-5; a possible D gene is TRBD1 (6 bases). CDR3 length equals 13 residues. V shed 3 bases and J shed 4 bases, with 9 bases lying between them. From germline, CDR1 is MNHEY and CDR2 SMNVEV (reference sequence). The CDR3 protein is CASSFQGRETQYF. In DNA, the CDR3 is TGTGCCAGCAGTTTTCAGGGGCGAGAGACCCAGTACTTC.

This chain connects TRBV6-5 to TRBJ1-2; D is uncertain. The V end was cut by 0 bases, the J end by 7 bases, with 15 bases between. Germline CDR1 and CDR2: MNHEY and SVGAGI. CDR3 size: 15 residues. Here the CDR3 DNA reads TGTGCCAGCAGTTACTCCCGGGCCAAGCGTGGTGGCTACACCTTC. Translated, it gives CASSYSRAKRGGYTF.